The T cell receptor beta chain described here comes from a study of T-cell memory formation after mild COVID-19. Study-level background: Among the donors, TCR clusters were largely specific to each donor. Study conclusions and caveats: Those CD4+ clones that contracted were mainly in CM and EM (CD8+ ones in EMRA). Cross-reactive memory seemingly joined, as some responding clones were found in pre-infection memory.

Using constant-segment primers, 5'RACE produced TCR alpha and TCR beta cDNA libraries carrying sample barcodes and UMIs. TCRdb itself ran the 5' RACE reads through MiXCR, one entry per CDR3 protein. The data contain about 110,000 distinct CDR3 sequences, about a sixth of them singletons. Worth noting for this clonotype: Its specificity is not known.

The TCR originated in an adult woman who had mild COVID-19 (a few samples of this study predate the infection). Cell type and time point are not known. Sequenced material: PBMCs or a T cell subset sorted from them (not recorded which).

The chain's CDR3 is CASSYPDPEQFF. CDR3 nucleotides: TGTGCCAGCAGTTACCCCGACCCTGAGCAGTTCTTC. This chain connects TRBV6-2 or TRBV6-3 to TRBJ2-1; D unclear. Between the trimmed V and J ends, which lost 2 bases and 9 bases, there was a span of 8 bases. In germline, CDR1 is MNHEY, CDR2 SVGEGT. The CDR3 is made up of 12 amino acids.